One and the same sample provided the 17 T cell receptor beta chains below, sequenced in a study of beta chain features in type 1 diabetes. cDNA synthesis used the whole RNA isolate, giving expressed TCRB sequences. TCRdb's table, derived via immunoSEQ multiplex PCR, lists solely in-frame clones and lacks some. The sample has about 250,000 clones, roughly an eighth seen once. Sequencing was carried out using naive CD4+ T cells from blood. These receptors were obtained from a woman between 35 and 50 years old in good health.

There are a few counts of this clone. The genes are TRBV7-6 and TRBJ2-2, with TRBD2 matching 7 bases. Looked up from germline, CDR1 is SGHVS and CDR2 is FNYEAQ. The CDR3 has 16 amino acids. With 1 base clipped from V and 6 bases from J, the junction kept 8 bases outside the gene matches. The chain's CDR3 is CASSLDLSGAAGELFF. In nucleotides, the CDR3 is TGTGCCAGCAGCTTAGATCTCAGCGGGGCGGCCGGGGAGCTGTTTTTT.

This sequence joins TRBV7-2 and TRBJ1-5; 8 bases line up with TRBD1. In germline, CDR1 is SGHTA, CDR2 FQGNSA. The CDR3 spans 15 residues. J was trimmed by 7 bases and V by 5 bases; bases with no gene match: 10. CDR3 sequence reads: CASSLVTGEDQPQHF. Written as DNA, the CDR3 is TGTGCCAGCAGCCTAGTGACAGGGGAGGACCAGCCCCAGCATTTT.

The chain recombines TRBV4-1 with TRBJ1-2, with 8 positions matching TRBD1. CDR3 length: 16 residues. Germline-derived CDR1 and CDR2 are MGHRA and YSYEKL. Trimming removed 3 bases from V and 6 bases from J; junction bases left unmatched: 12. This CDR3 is CASSQAGGYFGDGYTF. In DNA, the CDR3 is TGCGCCAGCAGCCAGGCAGGGGGCTATTTTGGGGATGGCTACACCTTC.

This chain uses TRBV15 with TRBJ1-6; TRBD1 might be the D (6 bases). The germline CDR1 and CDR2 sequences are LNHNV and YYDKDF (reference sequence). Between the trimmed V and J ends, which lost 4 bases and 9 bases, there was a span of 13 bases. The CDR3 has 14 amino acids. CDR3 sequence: CATSTAGQLSPLHF. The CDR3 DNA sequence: TGTGCCACCAGCACGGCCGGACAGCTTTCACCCCTCCACTTT.

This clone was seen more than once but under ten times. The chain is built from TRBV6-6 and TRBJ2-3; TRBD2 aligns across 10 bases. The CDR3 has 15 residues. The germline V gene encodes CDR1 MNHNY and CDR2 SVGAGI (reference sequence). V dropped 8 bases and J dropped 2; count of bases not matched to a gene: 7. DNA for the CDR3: TGTGCCAGCCTTAACAGCGGGGGGGCCACAGATACGCAGTATTTT. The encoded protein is CASLNSGGATDTQYF.

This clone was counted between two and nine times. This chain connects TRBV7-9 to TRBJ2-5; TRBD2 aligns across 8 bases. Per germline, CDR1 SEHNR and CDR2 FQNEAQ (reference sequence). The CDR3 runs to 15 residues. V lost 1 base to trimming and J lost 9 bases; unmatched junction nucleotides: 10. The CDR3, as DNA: TGTGCCAGCAGCTTAGTAGTAGCGGGGCCGAGGGCCCAGTACTTC. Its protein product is CASSLVVAGPRAQYF. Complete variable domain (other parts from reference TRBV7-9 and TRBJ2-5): DTGVSQNPRHKITKRGQNVTFRCDPISEHNRLYWYRQTLGQGPEFLTYFQNEAQLEKSRLLSDRFSAERPKGSFSTLEIQRTEQGDSAMYLCASSLVVAGPRAQYFGPGTRLLVL.

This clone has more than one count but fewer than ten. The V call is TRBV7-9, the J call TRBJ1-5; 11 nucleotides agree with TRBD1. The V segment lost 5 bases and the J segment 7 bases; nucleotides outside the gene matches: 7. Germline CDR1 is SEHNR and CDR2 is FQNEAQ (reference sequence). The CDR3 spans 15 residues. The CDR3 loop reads CASSLGTGGGQPQHF. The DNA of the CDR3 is TGTGCCAGCAGCCTTGGGACAGGGGGTGGACAGCCCCAGCATTTT.

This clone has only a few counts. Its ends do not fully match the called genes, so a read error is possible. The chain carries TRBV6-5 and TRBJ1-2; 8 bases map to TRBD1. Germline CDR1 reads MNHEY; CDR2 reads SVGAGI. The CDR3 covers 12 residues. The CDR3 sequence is CASSYSGQGPFF. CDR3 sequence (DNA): TGTGCCAGCAGTTACTCCGGACAGGGCCCGTTCTTC.

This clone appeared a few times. The CDR3 coding sequence is TGTGCCAGCAGTTCAACAGGGGGCAGAACTGAAGCTTTCTTT. Translation gives CASSSTGGRTEAFF. V usage is TRBV7-9 and J usage is TRBJ1-1; 9 bases are a match to TRBD1. The CDR3 is 14 residues long. The V and J ends lost 6 bases and 5 bases, in that order; junction bases with no gene match: 7. In germline, CDR1 is SEHNR, CDR2 FQNEAQ (reference sequence).

CDR3 protein: CASSLAEGTEAFF. DNA for the CDR3: TGTGCCAGCAGCTTGGCGGAGGGGACTGAAGCTTTCTTT. The gene calls are TRBV7-2 and TRBJ1-1; perhaps TRBD1 as D (5 bases). The CDR3 spans 13 residues. The V and J ends lost 3 bases and 5 bases respectively, with 10 bases between them. Germline V lookup: CDR1 SGHTA, CDR2 FQGNSA.

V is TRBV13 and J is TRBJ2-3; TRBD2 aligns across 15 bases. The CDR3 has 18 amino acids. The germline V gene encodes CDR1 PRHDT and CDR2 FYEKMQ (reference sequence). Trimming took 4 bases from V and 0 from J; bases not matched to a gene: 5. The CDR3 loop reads CASSSRGLAGGSTDTQYF. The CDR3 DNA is TGTGCCAGCAGCTCAAGGGGACTAGCGGGGGGTAGCACAGATACGCAGTATTTT.

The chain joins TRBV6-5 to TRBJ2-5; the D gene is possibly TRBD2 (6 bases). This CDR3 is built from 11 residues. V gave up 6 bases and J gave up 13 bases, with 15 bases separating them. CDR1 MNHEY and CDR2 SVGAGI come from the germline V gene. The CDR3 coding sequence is TGTGCCAGCAGCTCCCCGGGACTGTGGTACTTC. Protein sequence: CASSSPGLWYF.

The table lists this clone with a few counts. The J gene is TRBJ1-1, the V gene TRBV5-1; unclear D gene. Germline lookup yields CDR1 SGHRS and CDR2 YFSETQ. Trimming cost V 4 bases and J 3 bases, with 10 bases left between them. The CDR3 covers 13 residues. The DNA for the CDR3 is TGCGCCAGCAGCCCCCCGAGTTACACTGAAGCTTTCTTT. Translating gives CASSPPSYTEAFF.

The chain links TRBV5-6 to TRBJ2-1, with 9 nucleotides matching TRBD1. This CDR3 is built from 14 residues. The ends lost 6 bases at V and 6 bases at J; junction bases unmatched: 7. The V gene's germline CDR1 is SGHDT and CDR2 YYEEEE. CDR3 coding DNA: TGTGCCAGCACCCGGGACAGGGTTGTCAATGAGCAGTTCTTC. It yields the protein CASTRDRVVNEQFF. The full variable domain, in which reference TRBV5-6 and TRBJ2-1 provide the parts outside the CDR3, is DAGVTQSPTHLIKTRGQQVTLRCSPKSGHDTVSWYQQALGQGPQFIFQYYEEEERQRGNFPDRFSGHQFPNYSSELNVNALLLGDSALYLCASTRDRVVNEQFFGPGTRLTVL.

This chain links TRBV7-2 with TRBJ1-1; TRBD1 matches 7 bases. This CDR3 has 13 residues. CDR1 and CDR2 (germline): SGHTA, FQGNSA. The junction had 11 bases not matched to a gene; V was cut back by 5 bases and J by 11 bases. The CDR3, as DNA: TGTGCCAGCAGCGAAGGGACAGTTCAGTACGCTTTCTTT. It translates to CASSEGTVQYAFF.

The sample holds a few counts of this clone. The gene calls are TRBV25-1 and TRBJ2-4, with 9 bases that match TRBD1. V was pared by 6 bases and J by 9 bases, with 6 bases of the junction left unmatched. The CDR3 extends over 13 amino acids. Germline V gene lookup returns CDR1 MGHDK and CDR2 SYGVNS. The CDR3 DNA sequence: TGTGCCAGCAGCTGGACAGGGGAGTTCATTCAGTACTTC. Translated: CASSWTGEFIQYF. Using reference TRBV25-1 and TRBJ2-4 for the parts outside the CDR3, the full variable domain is EADIYQTPRYLVIGTGKKITLECSQTMGHDKMYWYQQDPGMELHLIHYSYGVNSTEKGDLSSESTVSRIRTEHFPLTLESARPSHTSQYLCASSWTGEFIQYFGAGTRLSVL.

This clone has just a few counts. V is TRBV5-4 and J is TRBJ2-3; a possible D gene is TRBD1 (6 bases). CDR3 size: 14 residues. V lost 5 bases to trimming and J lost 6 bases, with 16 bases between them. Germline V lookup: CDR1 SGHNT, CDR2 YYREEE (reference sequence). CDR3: CASRMGQLGDTQYF. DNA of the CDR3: TGTGCCAGCAGGATGGGACAACTCGGCGATACGCAGTATTTT.